The 21 T cell receptor beta chains below come from one sample, sequenced in a study of cytomegalovirus exposure and HLA in healthy donors. This PCR relied on a set of 60 Vbeta primers and 13 Jbeta primers. TCRdb keeps only in-frame clones here, not all; method: immunoSEQ multiplex PCR. The table has 90,000 to 150,000 clones, roughly 80% seen once. The specimen was PBMCs. The receptors here all came from a female donor in good health and CMV-seronegative.

The rearrangement uses TRBV19 and TRBJ2-7; 7 bases match TRBD1. Germline trimming cut 1 base from V and 5 bases from J; bases unmatched to any gene: 8. CDR3 length equals 15 residues. Germline values: CDR1 LNHDA, CDR2 SQIVND (reference sequence). The CDR3 protein is CASSIGDRVRNEQYF. The CDR3 DNA follows: TGTGCCAGTAGTATAGGTGACAGGGTCAGGAACGAGCAGTACTTC. Supplemented by reference TRBV19 and TRBJ2-7, the full variable domain reads DGGITQSPKYLFRKEGQNVTLSCEQNLNHDAMYWYRQDPGQGLRLIYYSQIVNDFQKGDIAEGYSVSREKKESFPLTVTSAQKNPTAFYLCASSIGDRVRNEQYFGPGTRLTVT.

The chain's CDR3 is CASGSGQVTYGYTF. The CDR3 DNA is TGTGCTAGTGGTTCGGGACAAGTCACCTATGGCTACACCTTC. This chain links TRBV12-5 with TRBJ1-2; D is perhaps TRBD1 (6 bases). The CDR3 extends over 14 amino acids. Germline V CDR1 and CDR2: LGHNT, FRNRAP. V shed 4 bases and J shed 4 bases, with 13 bases lying between them.

The chain recombines TRBV2 with TRBJ2-7, with 10 bases fitting TRBD1. This CDR3 has 15 amino acids. V was pared by 2 bases and J by 3 bases, with 4 bases of the junction left unmatched. Looked up from germline, CDR1 is SNHLY and CDR2 is FYNNEI. CDR3 protein: CASSERGTGVYEQYF. The CDR3 coding sequence is TGTGCCAGCAGTGAAAGAGGGACAGGGGTCTACGAGCAGTACTTC.

The chain recombines TRBV6-1 with TRBJ2-7; 8 bases line up with TRBD1. Germline CDR1 MNHNS, CDR2 SASEGT. This CDR3 is 12 amino acids long. CDR3: CAFGQGTYEQYF. As DNA, the CDR3 is TGTGCGTTCGGACAGGGAACCTACGAGCAGTACTTC.

The V call is TRBV7-7, the J call TRBJ2-1; D is possibly TRBD2 (6 bases). Between the trimmed V and J ends, which lost 1 base and 2 bases, there was a span of 9 bases. CDR1 SSHAT and CDR2 FNYEAQ come from the germline V gene (reference sequence). The CDR3 sequence is 15 residues long. The CDR3 nucleotides are TGTGCCAGCAGCTTAGGGCGGGGCCCCTACAATGAGCAGTTCTTC. The encoded protein is CASSLGRGPYNEQFF.

CDR3 protein: CASSFPPSGGRNTGELFF. CDR3 DNA sequence: TGCGCCAGCAGCTTTCCCCCTAGCGGGGGACGGAACACCGGGGAGCTGTTTTTT. The genes are TRBV5-1 and TRBJ2-2; the match to TRBD2 covers 10 bases. The CDR3 consists of 18 residues. CDR1 is SGHRS, CDR2 YFSETQ, per germline. V shed 2 bases and J 1 base; nucleotides not matched to a gene: 8.

CDR3 sequence reads: CASSLDGGTEAFF. In DNA, the CDR3 is TGTGCCAGCAGCTTAGACGGAGGGACTGAAGCTTTCTTT. The rearrangement links TRBV11-2 to TRBJ1-1; D ambiguous. This CDR3 contains 13 residues. Trimming removed 0 bases from V and 5 bases from J, with 7 bases in between. Germline V CDR1 and CDR2: SGHAT, FQNNGV.

The V and J genes are TRBV18 and TRBJ1-1; 9 bases map to TRBD1. In germline, CDR1 is KGHSH, CDR2 LQKENI. The CDR3 consists of 14 residues. Germline trimming cut 6 bases from V and 4 bases from J; bases unmatched to any gene: 6. The CDR3 bases are TGTGCCAGCTCTCGCACAGGGGGCGGCACTGAAGCTTTCTTT. It yields the protein CASSRTGGGTEAFF.

The chain carries TRBV2 and TRBJ2-3, with 7 nucleotides matching TRBD1. Trimming cost V 7 bases and J 6 bases; bases outside gene matches: 10. Germline V CDR1 and CDR2: SNHLY, FYNNEI. CDR3 size: 14 residues. CDR3 sequence: CASTLQGGSDTQYF. The CDR3 coding sequence is TGTGCCAGCACCCTCCAAGGGGGCTCGGATACGCAGTATTTT.

The chain is built from TRBV7-2 and TRBJ1-1; D may be TRBD1 (5 bases). The CDR3 has 14 amino acids. V was clipped by 5 bases and J by 5 bases, with 15 bases between them. CDR1 and CDR2 from the germline V gene are SGHTA and FQGNSA. CDR3: CASSGRGGRTEAFF. In nucleotides, the CDR3 is TGTGCCAGCAGCGGCCGCGGGGGGAGGACTGAAGCTTTCTTT.

The chain is built from TRBV19 and TRBJ2-1, with 8 nucleotides matching TRBD1. V shed 7 bases and J 0 bases; nucleotides not matched to a gene: 8. Germline lookup yields CDR1 LNHDA and CDR2 SQIVND (reference sequence). This CDR3 has 16 residues. DNA of the CDR3: TGTGCCAGTACTTCCGGACAGGGAGGCTCCTACAATGAGCAGTTCTTC. Protein product: CASTSGQGGSYNEQFF.

The genes are TRBV9 and TRBJ1-1; D gene uncertain. The CDR3 length is 14 residues. Trimming took 0 bases from V and 5 from J, leaving 11 bases between them. Germline CDR1 and CDR2: SGDLS and YYNGEE. The CDR3 sequence is CASSVVEGRTEAFF. The CDR3 DNA reads as TGTGCCAGCAGCGTAGTAGAGGGCCGGACTGAAGCTTTCTTT.

The chain combines TRBV7-8 with TRBJ2-2, with 8 bases aligning to TRBD2. This CDR3 region has 21 residues. V was pared by 4 bases and J by 5 bases, with 24 bases of the junction left unmatched. CDR1 is SGHVS and CDR2 is FQNEAQ in the germline V gene. The CDR3 region has the DNA TGTGCCAGCAGCTCGAAACGACTTCCGGGCCCGGGACTAGTGGGAACCGGGGAGCTGTTTTTT. It translates to CASSSKRLPGPGLVGTGELFF. Complete variable domain (other parts from reference TRBV7-8 and TRBJ2-2): GAGVSQSPRYKVAKRGQDVALRCDPISGHVSLFWYQQALGQGPEFLTYFQNEAQLDKSGLPSDRFFAERPEGSVSTLKIQRTQQEDSAVYLCASSSKRLPGPGLVGTGELFFGEGSRLTVL.

The gene calls are TRBV1 and TRBJ1-1. TRBV1 constitutes a pseudogene. The CDR3 consists of 19 residues. CDR3 sequence (DNA): TGCACCAGCAGCCAACCTATCCGGGACGGAGGGTCAGTGAACACTGAAGCTTTCTTT. This encodes CTSSQPIRDGGSVNTEAFF.

The chain couples TRBV5-4 to TRBJ2-7; 14 bases line up with TRBD2. The germline gives CDR1 SGHNT, CDR2 YYREEE (reference sequence). The CDR3 runs to 19 residues. V lost 0 bases and J lost 4; bases outside the gene matches: 12. CDR3 in amino acids: CASSLEVGLAGAQGYEQYF. In DNA form, the CDR3 reads TGTGCCAGCAGCTTGGAGGTGGGACTAGCGGGGGCCCAAGGATACGAGCAGTACTTC. Combining the CDR3 with reference TRBV5-4 and TRBJ2-7 gives the whole variable domain ETGVTQSPTHLIKTRGQQVTLRCSSQSGHNTVSWYQQALGQGPQFIFQYYREEENGRGNFPPRFSGLQFPNYSSELNVNALELDDSALYLCASSLEVGLAGAQGYEQYFGPGTRLTVT.

V and J are TRBV27 and TRBJ2-3; 13 bases map to TRBD2. CDR1 and CDR2 (germline): MNHEY, SMNVEV (reference sequence). Trimming at V came to 3 bases and at J to 2 bases, leaving 2 bases not matched to a gene. This CDR3 spans 16 amino acids. The CDR3 region is CASSLTSGGYTDTQYF. For the CDR3, the DNA is TGTGCCAGCAGTTTGACTAGCGGGGGGTACACAGATACGCAGTATTTT.

V is TRBV4-1 and J is TRBJ2-3; 8 bases line up with TRBD2. Germline CDR1 and CDR2: MGHRA and YSYEKL. Trimming removed 8 bases from V and 4 bases from J; junction bases left unmatched: 8. The CDR3 has 14 residues. Here the CDR3 DNA reads TGCGCCAGCGGTGCGCGGGGGGCAGCAGATACGCAGTATTTT. This translates into CASGARGAADTQYF.

In this sample, this clone turned up once. The J gene is TRBJ2-1, the V gene TRBV29-1, with TRBD2 as a possible D gene (6 bases). The CDR3 has 12 amino acids. Germline V gives CDR1 SQVTM, CDR2 ANQGSEA. Trimming stripped 5 bases from V and 8 bases from J, with 13 bases between. CDR3 loop: CSVNPGSDEQFF. DNA of the CDR3: TGCAGCGTTAACCCCGGGAGCGATGAGCAGTTCTTC.

J is TRBJ1-3 and V is TRBV9; possibly TRBD1 for D (5 bases). V shed 0 bases and J shed 2 bases, with 9 bases lying between them. CDR1 SGDLS and CDR2 YYNGEE come from the germline V gene. The CDR3 runs to 15 residues. For the CDR3, the DNA is TGTGCCAGCAGCGTAGCGGGAGGGGCTGGAAACACCATATATTTT. It codes for CASSVAGGAGNTIYF.

V is TRBV18 and J is TRBJ1-2; D unclear. This CDR3 has 13 amino acids. V dropped 2 bases and J dropped 8 bases, with 12 bases sitting between them. CDR1 and CDR2 (germline): KGHSH, LQKENI. In DNA form, the CDR3 reads TGTGCCAGCTCACCATTTAGAGGGCGCGGCTACACCTTC. Its protein product is CASSPFRGRGYTF.

V gene TRBV6-5 combines with J gene TRBJ1-1; weak D call: TRBD1 (6 bases). In germline, CDR1 is MNHEY, CDR2 SVGAGI. Deletions cut 2 bases from V and 3 bases from J, with 13 bases between. The CDR3 has 15 amino acids. CDR3 region: CASSYLTGRYTEAFF. DNA for the CDR3: TGTGCCAGCAGTTACCTTACAGGGCGGTACACTGAAGCTTTCTTT.